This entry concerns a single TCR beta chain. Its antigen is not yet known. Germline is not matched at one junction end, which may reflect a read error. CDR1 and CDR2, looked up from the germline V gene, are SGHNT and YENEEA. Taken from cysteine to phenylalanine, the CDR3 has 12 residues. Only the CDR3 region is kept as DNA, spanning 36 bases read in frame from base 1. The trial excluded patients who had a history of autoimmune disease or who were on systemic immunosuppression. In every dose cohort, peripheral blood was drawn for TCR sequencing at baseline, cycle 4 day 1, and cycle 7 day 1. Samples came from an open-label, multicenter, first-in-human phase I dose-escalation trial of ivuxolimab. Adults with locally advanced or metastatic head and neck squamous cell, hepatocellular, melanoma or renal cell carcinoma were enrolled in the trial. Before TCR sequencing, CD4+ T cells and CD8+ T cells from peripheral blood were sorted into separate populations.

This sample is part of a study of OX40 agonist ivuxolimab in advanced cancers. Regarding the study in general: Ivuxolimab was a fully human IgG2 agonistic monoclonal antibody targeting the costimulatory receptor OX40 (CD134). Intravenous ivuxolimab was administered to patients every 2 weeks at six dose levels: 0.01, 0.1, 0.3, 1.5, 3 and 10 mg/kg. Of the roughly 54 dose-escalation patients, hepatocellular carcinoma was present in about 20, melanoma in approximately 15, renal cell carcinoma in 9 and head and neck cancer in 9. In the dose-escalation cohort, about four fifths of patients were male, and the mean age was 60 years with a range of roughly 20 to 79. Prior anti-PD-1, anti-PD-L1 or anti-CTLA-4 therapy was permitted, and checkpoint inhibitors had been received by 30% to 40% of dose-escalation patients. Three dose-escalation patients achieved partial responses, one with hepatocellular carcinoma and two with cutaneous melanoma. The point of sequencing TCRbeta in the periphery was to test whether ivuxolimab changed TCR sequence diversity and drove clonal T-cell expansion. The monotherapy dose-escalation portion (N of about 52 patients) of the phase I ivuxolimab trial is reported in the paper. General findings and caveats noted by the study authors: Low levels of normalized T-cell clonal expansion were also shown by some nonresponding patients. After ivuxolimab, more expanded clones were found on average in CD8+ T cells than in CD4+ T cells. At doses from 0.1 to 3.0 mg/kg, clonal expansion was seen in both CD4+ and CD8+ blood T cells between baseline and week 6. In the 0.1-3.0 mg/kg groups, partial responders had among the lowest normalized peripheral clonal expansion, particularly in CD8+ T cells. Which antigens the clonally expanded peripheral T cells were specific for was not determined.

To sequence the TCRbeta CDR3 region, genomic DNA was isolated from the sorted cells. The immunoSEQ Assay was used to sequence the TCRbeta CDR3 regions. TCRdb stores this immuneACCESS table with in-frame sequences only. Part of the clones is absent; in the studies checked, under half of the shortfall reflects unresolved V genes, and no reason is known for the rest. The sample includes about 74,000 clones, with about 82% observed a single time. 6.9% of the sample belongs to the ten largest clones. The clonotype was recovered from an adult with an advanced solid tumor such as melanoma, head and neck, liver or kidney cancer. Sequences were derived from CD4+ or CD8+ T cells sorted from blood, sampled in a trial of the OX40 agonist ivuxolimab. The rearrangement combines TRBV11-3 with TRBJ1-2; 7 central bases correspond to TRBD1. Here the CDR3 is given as CDSGDSLYGYTF. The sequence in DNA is TGTGACAGCGGGGACAGCCTCTATGGCTACACCTTC. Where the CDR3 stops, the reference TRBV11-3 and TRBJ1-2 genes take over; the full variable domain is EAGVVQSPRYKIIEKKQPVAFWCNPISGHNTLYWYLQNLGQGPELLIRYENEEAVDDSQLPKDRFSAERLKGVDSTLKIQPAELGDSAVYLCDSGDSLYGYTFGSGTRLTVV.